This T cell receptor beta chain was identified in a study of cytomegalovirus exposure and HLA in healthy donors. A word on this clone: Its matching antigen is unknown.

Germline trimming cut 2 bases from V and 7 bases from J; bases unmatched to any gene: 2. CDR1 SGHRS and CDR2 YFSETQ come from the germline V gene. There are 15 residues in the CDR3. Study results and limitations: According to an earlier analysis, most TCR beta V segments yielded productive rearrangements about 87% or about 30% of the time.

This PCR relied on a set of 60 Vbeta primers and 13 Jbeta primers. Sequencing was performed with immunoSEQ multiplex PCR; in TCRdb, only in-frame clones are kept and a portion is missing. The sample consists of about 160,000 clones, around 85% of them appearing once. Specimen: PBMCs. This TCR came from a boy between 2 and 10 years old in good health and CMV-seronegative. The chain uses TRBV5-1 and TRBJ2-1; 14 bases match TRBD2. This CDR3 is CASSLRLAGGNEQFF. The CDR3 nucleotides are TGCGCCAGCAGCTTACGACTAGCGGGGGGGAATGAGCAGTTCTTC. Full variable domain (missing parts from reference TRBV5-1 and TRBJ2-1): KAGVTQTPRYLIKTRGQQVTLSCSPISGHRSVSWYQQTPGQGLQFLFEYFSETQRNKGNFPGRFSGRQFSNSRSEMNVSTLELGDSALYLCASSLRLAGGNEQFFGPGTRLTVL.